This T cell receptor (beta chain) was sequenced for a study of blood T cell repertoires in COVID-19. The protocol was immunoSEQ multiplex PCR, while the TCRdb copy is restricted to in-frame clones and leaves out a portion. The data contain around 110,000 clones, almost 85% of them singletons. The sequenced sample consisted of peripheral blood. The sequence derives from a man between 70 and 80 years old with active or convalescent COVID-19.

The CDR3: CASSLSPLSTGANVLTF. The CDR3 DNA reads as TGTGCCAGCAGCTTATCCCCCCTGAGTACTGGGGCCAACGTCCTGACTTTC. This chain links TRBV7-2 with TRBJ2-6; D ambiguous. The CDR3 length is 17 residues. Trimming removed 2 bases at V and 2 bases at J, with 13 bases between. The germline V gene encodes CDR1 SGHTA and CDR2 FQGNSA.